Below, 8 T cell receptor beta chains from the same sample are listed, as sequenced in a study of vaccination effects on CD4 cells after COVID-19. Measured with immunoSEQ multiplex PCR; TCRdb has only the in-frame clones, and not every one. This sample has approximately 8,900 clones, with roughly 74% found just once. In the ViraFEST assay, antigen-specific CD4+ clonotypes were identified by expansion after peptide-pool stimulation. Cultured cells yielded isolated CD4+ T cells after 10 days. Their cognate antigens are unknown. The input for sequencing was CD4+ T cells from PBMCs cultured with HCoV-229E spike peptides, taken before COVID-19 vaccination. Every receptor here comes from a human donor who received a COVID-19 vaccine.

This clone was seen a few times. V and J are TRBV12-3 or TRBV12-4 and TRBJ1-1; D perhaps matches TRBD1 (6 bases). Trimming took off 3 bases at V and 8 bases at J, with 13 bases between the two ends. There are 13 residues in the CDR3. CDR3: CASSFVGRGEAFF. As DNA, the CDR3 is TGTGCCAGCAGTTTTGTAGGCAGGGGAGAAGCTTTCTTT.

The chain carries TRBV3-1 (or the pseudogene TRBV3-2) and TRBJ2-7, with D tentatively TRBD2 (6 bases). The CDR3 contains 14 residues. Between the trimmed V and J ends, which lost 1 base and 7 bases, there was a span of 14 bases. The germline V gene has CDR1 LGHDT and CDR2 YNNKEL (reference sequence). The CDR3 nucleotides read TGTGCCAGCAGCCAAGCCCCCGGGGAGGAAGAGCAGTACTTC. Protein: CASSQAPGEEEQYF.

The chain uses TRBV19 and TRBJ2-3; 8 bases align to TRBD2. The CDR3 totals 16 residues. The junction had 18 bases not matched to a gene; V was cut back by 7 bases and J by 9 bases. Germline V gene sequence: CDR1 LNHDA, CDR2 SQIVND (reference sequence). The CDR3 DNA is TGTGCCAGTACCCCACGAGGACTAGCTGAAGCGGAAACGCAGTATTTT. Its translation: CASTPRGLAEAETQYF.

The chain is built from TRBV7-9 and TRBJ1-2; D remains ambiguous. CDR1 is SEHNR, CDR2 FQNEAQ, per germline (reference sequence). The CDR3 totals 14 residues. Trimming stripped 1 base from V and 0 bases from J, with 6 bases between. CDR3 loop: CASSLEAPNYGYTF. The CDR3 bases are TGTGCCAGCAGCTTAGAGGCACCTAACTATGGCTACACCTTC.

This clone came up a few times. In nucleotides, the CDR3 is TGTGCCAGCAGCTGGACCGGACGGGGCAATTCACCCCTCCACTTT. Encoded protein: CASSWTGRGNSPLHF. The chain joins TRBV5-4 to TRBJ1-6; possibly TRBD1 for D (5 bases). The CDR3 has 15 amino acids. Trimming took off 3 bases at V and 7 bases at J, with 14 bases between the two ends. Germline lookup yields CDR1 SGHNT and CDR2 YYREEE (reference sequence).

V usage is TRBV19 and J usage is TRBJ2-7; D not certain. Germline lookup yields CDR1 LNHDA and CDR2 SQIVND (reference sequence). This CDR3 comprises 19 residues. V was pared by 4 bases and J by 3 bases, with 28 bases between. The CDR3, as DNA: TGTGCCAGTAGTAGTATGGCGAGGCCCAGAATGATTTCCCTCTACGAGCAGTACTTC. Protein product: CASSSMARPRMISLYEQYF. Filled out from reference TRBV19 and TRBJ2-7, the complete variable domain reads DGGITQSPKYLFRKEGQNVTLSCEQNLNHDAMYWYRQDPGQGLRLIYYSQIVNDFQKGDIAEGYSVSREKKESFPLTVTSAQKNPTAFYLCASSSMARPRMISLYEQYFGPGTRLTVT.

The chain couples TRBV20-1 to TRBJ2-1; TRBD2 might be the D (5 bases). Germline values: CDR1 DFQATT, CDR2 SNEGSKA (reference sequence). V was shortened by 3 bases and J by 0 bases, with 12 bases between the two germline ends. This CDR3 has 15 residues. CDR3 region: CSASRTLSSYNEQFF. The CDR3 nucleotides read TGCAGTGCTAGTCGGACTTTGAGCTCCTACAATGAGCAGTTCTTC.

V gene TRBV5-1 combines with J gene TRBJ2-1, with TRBD2 matching over 8 bases. Germline V CDR1 and CDR2: SGHRS, YFSETQ. The length of the CDR3 is 15 residues. With 1 base clipped from V and 4 bases from J, the junction kept 4 bases outside the gene matches. The CDR3 DNA reads as TGCGCCAGCAGCTTGACTAGCGGACCTTACAATGAGCAGTTCTTC. This sequence encodes CASSLTSGPYNEQFF. Supplemented by reference TRBV5-1 and TRBJ2-1, the full variable domain reads KAGVTQTPRYLIKTRGQQVTLSCSPISGHRSVSWYQQTPGQGLQFLFEYFSETQRNKGNFPGRFSGRQFSNSRSEMNVSTLELGDSALYLCASSLTSGPYNEQFFGPGTRLTVL.